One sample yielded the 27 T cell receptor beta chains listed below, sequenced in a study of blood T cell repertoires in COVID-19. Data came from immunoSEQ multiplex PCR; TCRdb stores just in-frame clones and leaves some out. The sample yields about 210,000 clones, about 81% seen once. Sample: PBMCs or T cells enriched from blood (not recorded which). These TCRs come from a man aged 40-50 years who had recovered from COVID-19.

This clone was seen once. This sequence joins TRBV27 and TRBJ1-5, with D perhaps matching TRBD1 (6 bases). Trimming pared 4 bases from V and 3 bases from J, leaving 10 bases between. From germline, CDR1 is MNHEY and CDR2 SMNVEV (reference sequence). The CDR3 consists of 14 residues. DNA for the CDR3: TGTGCCAGCAGTTGGGGGGGCTCCAATCAGCCCCAGCATTTT. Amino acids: CASSWGGSNQPQHF.

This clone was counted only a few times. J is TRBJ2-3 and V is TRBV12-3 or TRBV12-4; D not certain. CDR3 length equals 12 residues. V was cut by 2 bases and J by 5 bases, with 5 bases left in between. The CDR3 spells CASSLHGDTQYF. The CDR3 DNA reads TGTGCCAGCAGTTTACACGGAGATACGCAGTATTTT.

The CDR3 protein is CASSRRDDRYYEQYF. CDR3 nucleotide sequence: TGTGCCAGCAGCCGCAGAGACGACAGGTACTACGAGCAGTACTTC. This sequence joins TRBV4-2 and TRBJ2-7, with TRBD1 as a possible D gene (6 bases). The germline gives CDR1 LGHNA, CDR2 YNFKEQ. V lost 4 bases and J lost 3, with 16 bases in between. The CDR3 contains 15 residues.

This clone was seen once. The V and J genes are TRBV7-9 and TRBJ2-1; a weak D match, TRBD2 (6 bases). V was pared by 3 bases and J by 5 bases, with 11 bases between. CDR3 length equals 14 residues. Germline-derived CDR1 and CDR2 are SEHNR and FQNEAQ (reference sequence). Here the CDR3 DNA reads TGTGCCAGCAGCTTGACTAGTACCCACAATGAGCAGTTCTTC. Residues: CASSLTSTHNEQFF.

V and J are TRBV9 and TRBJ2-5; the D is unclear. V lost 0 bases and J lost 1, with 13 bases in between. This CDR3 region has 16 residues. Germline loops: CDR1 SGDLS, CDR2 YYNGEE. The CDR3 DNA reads TGTGCCAGCAGCGTAGGCATCAGATTGTCCCAAGAGACCCAGTACTTC. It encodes CASSVGIRLSQETQYF. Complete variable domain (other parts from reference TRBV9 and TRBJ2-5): DSGVTQTPKHLITATGQRVTLRCSPRSGDLSVYWYQQSLDQGLQFLIQYYNGEERAKGNILERFSAQQFPDLHSELNLSSLELGDSALYFCASSVGIRLSQETQYFGPGTRLLVL.

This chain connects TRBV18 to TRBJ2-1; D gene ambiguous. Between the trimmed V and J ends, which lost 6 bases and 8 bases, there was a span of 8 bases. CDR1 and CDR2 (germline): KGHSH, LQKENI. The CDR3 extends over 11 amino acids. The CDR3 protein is CASSNRDEQFF. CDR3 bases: TGTGCCAGCTCCAACCGGGATGAGCAGTTCTTC.

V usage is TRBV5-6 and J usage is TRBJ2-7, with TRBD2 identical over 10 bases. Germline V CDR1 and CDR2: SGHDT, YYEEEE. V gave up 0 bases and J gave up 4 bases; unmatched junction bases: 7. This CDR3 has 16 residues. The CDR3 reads CASSLGLLAGVYEQYF. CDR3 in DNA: TGTGCCAGCAGCTTGGGGTTGCTAGCGGGAGTTTACGAGCAGTACTTC.

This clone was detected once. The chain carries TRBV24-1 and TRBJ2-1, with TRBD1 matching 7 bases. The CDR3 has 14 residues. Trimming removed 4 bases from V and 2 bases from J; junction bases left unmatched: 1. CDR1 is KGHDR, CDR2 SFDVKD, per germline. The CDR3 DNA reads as TGTGCCACCAGTGAGGGACAGACCTACAATGAGCAGTTCTTC. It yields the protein CATSEGQTYNEQFF.

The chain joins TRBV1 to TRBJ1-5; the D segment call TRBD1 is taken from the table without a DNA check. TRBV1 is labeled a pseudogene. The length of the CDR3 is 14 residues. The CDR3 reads CTSSQEKGLQPQHF. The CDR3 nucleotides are TGCACCAGCAGCCAAGAAAAGGGGTTACAGCCCCAGCATTTT.

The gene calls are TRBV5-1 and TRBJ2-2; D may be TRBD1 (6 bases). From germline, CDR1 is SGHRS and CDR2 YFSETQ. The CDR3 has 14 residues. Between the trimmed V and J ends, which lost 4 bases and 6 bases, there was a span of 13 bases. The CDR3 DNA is TGCGCCAGCAGCCCGGAAGGGGGATCCGGGGAGCTGTTTTTT. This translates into CASSPEGGSGELFF.

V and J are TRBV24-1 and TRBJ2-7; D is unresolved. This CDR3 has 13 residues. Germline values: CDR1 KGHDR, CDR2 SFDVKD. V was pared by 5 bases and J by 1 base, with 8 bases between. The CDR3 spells CATSAPKSYEQYF. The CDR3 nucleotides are TGTGCCACCAGTGCTCCTAAGTCCTACGAGCAGTACTTC.

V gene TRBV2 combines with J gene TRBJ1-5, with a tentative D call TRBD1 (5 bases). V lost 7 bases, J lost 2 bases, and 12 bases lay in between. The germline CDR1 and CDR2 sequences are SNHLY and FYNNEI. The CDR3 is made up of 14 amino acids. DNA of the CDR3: TGTGCCAGCAAGGGGTACGTCGGCAATCAGCCCCAGCATTTT. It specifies CASKGYVGNQPQHF.

The CDR3 loop is CATWDSLNYGYTF. For the CDR3, the DNA is TGTGCCACTTGGGACAGCCTTAACTATGGCTACACCTTC. This sequence joins TRBV24-1 and TRBJ1-2, with TRBD1 matching over 7 bases. The CDR3 runs 13 residues. V trimming: 10 bases; J trimming: 1 base; junction bases outside the gene matches: 5. CDR1 is KGHDR, CDR2 SFDVKD, per germline.

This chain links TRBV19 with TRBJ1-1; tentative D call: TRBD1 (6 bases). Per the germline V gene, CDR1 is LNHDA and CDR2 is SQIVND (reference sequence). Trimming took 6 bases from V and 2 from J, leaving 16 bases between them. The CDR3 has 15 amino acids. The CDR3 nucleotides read TGTGCCAGTAGGCTCACCGGCAGGGGAAACACTGAAGCTTTCTTT. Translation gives CASRLTGRGNTEAFF.

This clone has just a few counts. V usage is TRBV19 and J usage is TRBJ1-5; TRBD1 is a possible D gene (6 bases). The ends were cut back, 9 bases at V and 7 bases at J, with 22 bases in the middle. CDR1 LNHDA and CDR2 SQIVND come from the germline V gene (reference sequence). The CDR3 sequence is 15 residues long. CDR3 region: CASQTRGVGRQPQHF. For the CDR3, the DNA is TGTGCCAGCCAAACCAGGGGTGTCGGAAGACAGCCCCAGCATTTT.

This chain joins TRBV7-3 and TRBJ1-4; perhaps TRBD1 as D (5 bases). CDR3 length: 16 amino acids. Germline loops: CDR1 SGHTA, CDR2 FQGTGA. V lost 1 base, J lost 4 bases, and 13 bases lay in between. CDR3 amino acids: CASSLNRPVLNEKLFF. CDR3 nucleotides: TGTGCCAGCAGCTTAAACAGGCCGGTGCTTAATGAAAAACTGTTTTTT.

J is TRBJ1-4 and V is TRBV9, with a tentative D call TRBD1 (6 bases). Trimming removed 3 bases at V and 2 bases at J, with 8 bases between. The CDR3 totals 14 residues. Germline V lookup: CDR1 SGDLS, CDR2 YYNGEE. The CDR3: CASSATGTNEKLFF. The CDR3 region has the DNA TGTGCCAGCAGCGCGACAGGTACTAATGAAAAACTGTTTTTT.

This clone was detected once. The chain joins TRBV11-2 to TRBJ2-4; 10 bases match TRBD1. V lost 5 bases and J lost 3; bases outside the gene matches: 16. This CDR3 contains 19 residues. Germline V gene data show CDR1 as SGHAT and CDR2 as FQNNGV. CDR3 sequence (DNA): TGTGCCAGCAGCCCCTATCCGGGAAGGGACAGGGGAGTCAAAAACATTCAGTACTTC. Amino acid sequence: CASSPYPGRDRGVKNIQYF.

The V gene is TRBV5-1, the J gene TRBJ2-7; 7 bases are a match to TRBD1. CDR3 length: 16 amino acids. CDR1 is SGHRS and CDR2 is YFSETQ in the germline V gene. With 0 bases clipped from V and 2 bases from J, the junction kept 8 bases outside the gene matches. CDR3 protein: CASSLGDRAEAYEQYF. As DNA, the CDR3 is TGCGCCAGCAGCTTGGGAGACAGGGCCGAGGCCTACGAGCAGTACTTC.

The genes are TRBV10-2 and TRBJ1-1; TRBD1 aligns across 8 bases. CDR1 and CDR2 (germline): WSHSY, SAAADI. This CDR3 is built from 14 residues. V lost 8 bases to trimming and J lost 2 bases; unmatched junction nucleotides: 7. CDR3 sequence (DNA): TGCGCCAGCCGCAGACAGGGGAAAAACACTGAAGCTTTCTTT. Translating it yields CASRRQGKNTEAFF.

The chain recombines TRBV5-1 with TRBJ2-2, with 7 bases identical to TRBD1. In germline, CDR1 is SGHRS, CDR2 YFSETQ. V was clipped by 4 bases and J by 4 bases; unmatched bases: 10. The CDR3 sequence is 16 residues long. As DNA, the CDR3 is TGCGCCAGCAGCCCCAAGGGACAGCCGGGCACCGGGGAGCTGTTTTTT. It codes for CASSPKGQPGTGELFF.

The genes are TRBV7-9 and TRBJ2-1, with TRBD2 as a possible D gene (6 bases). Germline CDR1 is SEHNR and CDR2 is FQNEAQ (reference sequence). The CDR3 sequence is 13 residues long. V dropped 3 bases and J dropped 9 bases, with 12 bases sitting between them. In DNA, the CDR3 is TGTGCCAGCAGCTTTGCGGGGCAGATTGAGCAGTTCTTC. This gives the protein CASSFAGQIEQFF.

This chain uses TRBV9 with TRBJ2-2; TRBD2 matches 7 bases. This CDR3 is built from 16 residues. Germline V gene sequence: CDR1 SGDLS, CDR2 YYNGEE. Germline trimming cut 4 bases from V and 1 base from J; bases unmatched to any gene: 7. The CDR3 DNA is TGTGCCAGCAGCTCACTCCAGCGGGGGAACACCGGGGAGCTGTTTTTT. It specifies CASSSLQRGNTGELFF.

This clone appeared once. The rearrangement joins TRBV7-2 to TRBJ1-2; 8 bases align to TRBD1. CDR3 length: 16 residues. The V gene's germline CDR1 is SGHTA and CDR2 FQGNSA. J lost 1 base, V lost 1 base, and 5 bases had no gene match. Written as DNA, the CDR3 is TGTGCCAGCAGCTTAGGGGGACAGGAAAGTAACTATGGCTACACCTTC. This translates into CASSLGGQESNYGYTF.

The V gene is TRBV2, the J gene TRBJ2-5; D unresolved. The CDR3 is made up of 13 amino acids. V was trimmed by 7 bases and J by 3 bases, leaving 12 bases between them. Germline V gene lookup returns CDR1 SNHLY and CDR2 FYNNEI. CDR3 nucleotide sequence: TGTGCCAGCAATACCAGACGGGAAGAGACCCAGTACTTC. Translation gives CASNTRREETQYF. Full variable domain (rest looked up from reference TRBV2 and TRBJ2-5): EPEVTQTPSHQVTQMGQEVILRCVPISNHLYFYWYRQILGQKVEFLVSFYNNEISEKSEIFDDQFSVERPDGSNFTLKIRSTKLEDSAMYFCASNTRREETQYFGPGTRLLVL.

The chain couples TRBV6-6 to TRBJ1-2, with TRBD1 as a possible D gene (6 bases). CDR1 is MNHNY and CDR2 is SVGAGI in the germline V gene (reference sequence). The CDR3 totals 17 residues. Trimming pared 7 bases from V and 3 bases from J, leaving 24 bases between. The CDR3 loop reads CASTRSILGRGDYGYTF. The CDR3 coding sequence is TGTGCCAGCACTCGGAGTATACTAGGCAGGGGTGACTATGGCTACACCTTC.

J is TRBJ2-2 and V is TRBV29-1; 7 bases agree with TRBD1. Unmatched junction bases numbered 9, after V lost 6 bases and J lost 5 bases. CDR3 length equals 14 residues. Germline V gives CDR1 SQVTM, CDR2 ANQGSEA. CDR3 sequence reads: CSVRGGLMTGELFF. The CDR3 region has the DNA TGCAGCGTCCGAGGGGGCCTAATGACCGGGGAGCTGTTTTTT.